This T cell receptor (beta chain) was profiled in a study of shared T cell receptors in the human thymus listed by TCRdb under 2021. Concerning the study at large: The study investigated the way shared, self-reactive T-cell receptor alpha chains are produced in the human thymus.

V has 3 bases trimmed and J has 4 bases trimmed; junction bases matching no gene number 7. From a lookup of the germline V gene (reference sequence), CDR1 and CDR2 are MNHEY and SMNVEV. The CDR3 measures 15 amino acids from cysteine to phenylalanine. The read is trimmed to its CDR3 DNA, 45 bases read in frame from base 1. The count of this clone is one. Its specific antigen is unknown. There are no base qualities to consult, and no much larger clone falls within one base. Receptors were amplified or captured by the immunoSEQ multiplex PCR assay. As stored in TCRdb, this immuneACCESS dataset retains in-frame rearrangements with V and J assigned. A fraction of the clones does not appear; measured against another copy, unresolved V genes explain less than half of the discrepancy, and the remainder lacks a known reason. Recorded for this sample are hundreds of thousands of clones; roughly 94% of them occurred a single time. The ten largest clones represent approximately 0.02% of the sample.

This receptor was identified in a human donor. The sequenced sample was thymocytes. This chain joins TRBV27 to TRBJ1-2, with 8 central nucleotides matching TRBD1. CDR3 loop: CASSFRTGRGYGYTF. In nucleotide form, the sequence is TGTGCCAGCAGTTTCAGGACAGGGCGGGGCTATGGCTACACCTTC.